The clone carrying this T cell receptor (beta chain) was counted a single time. The data are from a study of blood T cell repertoires in COVID-19. As handled by the study authors: Amplification with reference gene primers provided the estimates of nucleated cell counts. TCRdb's table, derived via immunoSEQ multiplex PCR, lists solely in-frame clones and lacks some. Clonal size and the V and J genes are those of that table, whereas D and trimming came from the DNA. The sample gives over 200,000 clones, approximately 87% of which show up once; roughly 6.2% is in the top ten. Germline V gives CDR1 SGHRS, CDR2 YFSETQ. This CDR3 is 16 amino acids long. The trim removed 0 bases at V and 6 bases at J, leaving 8 bases unmatched.

The sequenced sample consisted of peripheral blood. The source is a man aged 55-75 years who had recovered from COVID-19. The chain links TRBV5-1 to TRBJ2-1; TRBD1 matches 8 bases. The CDR3 here is CASSLEFPGGGNEQFF. The CDR3, as DNA: TGCGCCAGCAGCTTGGAGTTTCCAGGGGGCGGCAATGAGCAGTTCTTC.